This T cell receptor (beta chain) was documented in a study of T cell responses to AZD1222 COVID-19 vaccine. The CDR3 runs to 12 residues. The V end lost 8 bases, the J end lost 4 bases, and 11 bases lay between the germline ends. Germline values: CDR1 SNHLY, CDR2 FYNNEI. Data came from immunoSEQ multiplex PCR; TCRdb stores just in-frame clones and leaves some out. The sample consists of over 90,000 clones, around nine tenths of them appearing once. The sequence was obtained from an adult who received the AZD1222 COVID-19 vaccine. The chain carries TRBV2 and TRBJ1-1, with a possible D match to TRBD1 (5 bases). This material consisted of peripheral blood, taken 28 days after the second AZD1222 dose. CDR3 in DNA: TGTGCCAGCCGCCCAGGGTCCACTGAAGCTTTCTTT. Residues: CASRPGSTEAFF.